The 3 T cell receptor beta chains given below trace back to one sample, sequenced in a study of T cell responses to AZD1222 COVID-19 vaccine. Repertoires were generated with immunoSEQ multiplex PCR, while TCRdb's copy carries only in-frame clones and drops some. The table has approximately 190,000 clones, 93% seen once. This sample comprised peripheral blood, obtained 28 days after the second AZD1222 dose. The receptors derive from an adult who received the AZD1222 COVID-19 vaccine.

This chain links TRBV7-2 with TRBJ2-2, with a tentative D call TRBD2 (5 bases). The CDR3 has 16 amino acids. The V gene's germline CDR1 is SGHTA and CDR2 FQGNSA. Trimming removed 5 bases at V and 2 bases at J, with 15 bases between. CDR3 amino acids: CASSRIRLINTGELFF. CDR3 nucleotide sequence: TGTGCCAGCAGCCGGATCAGACTAATAAACACCGGGGAGCTGTTTTTT.

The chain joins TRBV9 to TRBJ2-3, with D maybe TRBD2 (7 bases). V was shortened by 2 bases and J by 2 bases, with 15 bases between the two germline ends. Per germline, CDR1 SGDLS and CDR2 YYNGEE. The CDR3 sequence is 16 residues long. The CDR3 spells CASSVGGGPVTDTQYF. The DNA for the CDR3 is TGTGCCAGCAGCGTTGGGGGGGGCCCCGTCACAGATACGCAGTATTTT.

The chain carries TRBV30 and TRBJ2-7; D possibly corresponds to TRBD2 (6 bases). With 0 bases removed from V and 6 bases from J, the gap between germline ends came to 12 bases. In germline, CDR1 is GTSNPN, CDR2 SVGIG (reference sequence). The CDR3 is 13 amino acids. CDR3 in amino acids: CAWSVYQAGEQYF. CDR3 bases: TGTGCCTGGAGTGTATATCAAGCGGGCGAGCAGTACTTC.